A single sample gave rise to the 5 T cell receptor beta chains below, sequenced in a study of post-analysis software for immune sequencing data. Study-wide results and caveats: Among roughly 5 TRBV segments more frequent in patients than controls were TRBV5-6, TRBV5-1 and TRBV20-1.

For these receptors, no antigen is known. cDNA libraries of TCR beta carried unique molecular identifiers. TCRdb re-called the PCR reads through MiXCR, storing one row per CDR3 protein. The repertoire consists of about 820,000 distinct CDR3 sequences, with around 50% occurring once and the leading ten covering 4.6%. What was sequenced was blood. The receptor source for this set is a girl aged 5 to 17 with multiple sclerosis.

Only one count was recorded for this clonotype. The V gene is TRBV29-1, the J gene TRBJ2-2; no firm D call. Trimming removed 6 bases at V and 6 bases at J, with 20 bases between. The CDR3 is 15 amino acids. Germline values: CDR1 SQVTM, CDR2 ANQGSEA. As DNA, the CDR3 is TGCAGCGTAGCATCCCGGGTCCCCGGGTCCGGGGAGCTGTTTTTT. It yields the protein CSVASRVPGSGELFF.

This clonotype was counted between two and nine times. This chain uses TRBV7-8 with TRBJ2-5; tentatively, D is TRBD1 (5 bases). Germline CDR1 SGHVS, CDR2 FQNEAQ. This CDR3 has 16 residues. V shed 6 bases and J shed 4 bases, with 21 bases lying between them. The CDR3 DNA sequence: TGTGCCAGCAGGACGATGGGCCGCCGAACAGGAGAGACCCAGTACTTC. Its protein product is CASRTMGRRTGETQYF.

The chain recombines TRBV20-1 with TRBJ2-3; 11 bases are shared with TRBD2. CDR3 length: 16 amino acids. CDR1 is DFQATT and CDR2 is SNEGSKA in the germline V gene (reference sequence). The J segment lost 4 bases and the V segment lost 6 bases, leaving 12 bases of the junction unmatched. CDR3 sequence reads: CSARRVLAGVSDTQYF. Here the CDR3 DNA reads TGCAGTGCCCGGAGGGTACTAGCGGGAGTTTCAGATACGCAGTATTTT.

The chain couples TRBV11-2 to TRBJ2-7; D not resolved. V shed 5 bases and J shed 0 bases, with 8 bases lying between them. The germline V gene has CDR1 SGHAT and CDR2 FQNNGV. This CDR3 has 13 amino acids. CDR3 coding DNA: TGTGCCAGCAGCAGACTGATCTCCTACGAGCAGTACTTC. This gives the protein CASSRLISYEQYF.

V gene TRBV29-1 combines with J gene TRBJ2-5, with 7 bases that match TRBD1. Matching the DNA end better, TRBJ2-7 makes the J call doubtful. Germline V gene lookup returns CDR1 SQVTM and CDR2 ANQGSEA. CDR3 length equals 13 residues. The CDR3 loop is CSASRDSVREQYF. CDR3 coding DNA: TGCAGCGCAAGTAGGGACAGCGTCCGCGAGCAGTACTTC.